This T cell receptor (beta chain) was sequenced for a study of blood T cell repertoires in COVID-19. Overall study context: The origin of the acute and convalescent COVID-19 samples was the United States, Italy and Spain.

The CDR3 has 13 amino acids. From germline, CDR1 is LGHDT and CDR2 YNNKEL (reference sequence). V was cut by 5 bases and J by 6 bases, with 13 bases left in between. In the study's own analysis: Estimation of nucleated cell counts was performed using reference gene primer amplification. Some clones are missing from TCRdb's copy, which holds only in-frame ones; the method was immunoSEQ multiplex PCR. The V and J calls and clone size were taken over from that table, and D and trimming were inferred from the DNA. The table includes some 200,000 clones, under 90% detected once. The receptor comes from an older woman who had recovered from COVID-19. Input material: peripheral blood. This rearrangement joins TRBV3-1 (or the pseudogene TRBV3-2) to TRBJ1-2; D is ambiguous. CDR3 sequence reads: CASSSHSSHGYTF. In nucleotides, the CDR3 is TGTGCCAGCAGCTCCCACAGTTCCCATGGCTACACCTTC.